This entry concerns a single TCR beta chain. These data come from a study of blood T cell repertoires in COVID-19. Study-wide context: The samples span acute and convalescent COVID-19 from the United States, Italy and Spain.

In the authors' workflow: Estimation of nucleated cell counts was performed using reference gene primer amplification. TCRdb's copy holds only in-frame clones and misses some; the assay was immunoSEQ multiplex PCR. V, J and clone size are taken as reported in that table, and D and trimming were inferred from the DNA itself. The sample holds 25,000 to 35,000 clones, 85% seen once. The CDR3 loop spans 15 amino acids. The junction had 11 bases not matched to a gene; V was cut back by 2 bases and J by 8 bases. CDR1 and CDR2 (germline): MDHEN, SYDVKM. The clonotype comes from a man older than 75 with active COVID-19. Sequencing used peripheral blood. The V call is TRBV28, the J call TRBJ1-2, with 7 positions matching TRBD1. The CDR3 protein is CASSLSRHTGVGYTF. CDR3 nucleotides: TGTGCCAGCAGTTTAAGTCGGCATACAGGGGTCGGCTACACCTTC.